This T cell receptor (beta chain) comes out of a study of blood T cell repertoires in COVID-19. Looking at the study overall: Sites across the United States, Italy and Spain contributed samples from acute and convalescent COVID-19. Sources were T cells, B-cell-depleted T cells, or PBMCs; the material itself was cDNA or gDNA.

In the authors' methods: Estimation of nucleated cell counts was performed using reference gene primer amplification. Using immunoSEQ multiplex PCR, the repertoire was profiled, and TCRdb retains in-frame clones only, with some absent. The V and J calls and the clone size are those of that table, but D and trimming were determined from the DNA. Among roughly 100,000 clones listed, roughly 87% were seen once. Germline loops: CDR1 MDHEN, CDR2 SYDVKM. The length of the CDR3 is 16 residues. V lost 2 bases to trimming and J lost 2 bases, with 16 bases between them. Sequenced: peripheral blood. The source of this sequence is a man aged 50-59 years with acute or convalescent COVID-19. The chain recombines TRBV28 with TRBJ2-7, with D maybe TRBD2 (5 bases). CDR3 nucleotides: TGTGCCAGCAGTTTAAACACGGGGTTAGGAGCCTACGAGCAGTACTTC. Its protein product is CASSLNTGLGAYEQYF.